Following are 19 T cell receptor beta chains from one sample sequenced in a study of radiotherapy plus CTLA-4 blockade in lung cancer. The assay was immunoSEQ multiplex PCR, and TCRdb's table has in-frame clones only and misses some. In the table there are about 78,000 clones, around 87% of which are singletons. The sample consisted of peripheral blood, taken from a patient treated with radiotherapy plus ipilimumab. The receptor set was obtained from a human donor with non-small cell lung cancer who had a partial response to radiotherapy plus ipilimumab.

The chain's CDR3 is CASSLDPGNTYEQYF. The CDR3 region has the DNA TGCGCCAGCAGCTTGGATCCAGGAAATACCTACGAGCAGTACTTC. V gene TRBV5-1 combines with J gene TRBJ2-7; D gene ambiguous. Germline CDR1 reads SGHRS; CDR2 reads YFSETQ. The CDR3 sequence is 15 residues long. V dropped 0 bases and J dropped 2 bases, with 12 bases sitting between them.

CDR3 coding DNA: TGTGCCAGCTCACTTCAACAGAAGAACACTGAAGCTTTCTTT. It is translated as CASSLQQKNTEAFF. The gene calls are TRBV18 and TRBJ1-1; D gene uncertain. V dropped 4 bases and J dropped 1 base, with 10 bases sitting between them. The CDR3 covers 14 residues. Germline V gene data show CDR1 as KGHSH and CDR2 as LQKENI.

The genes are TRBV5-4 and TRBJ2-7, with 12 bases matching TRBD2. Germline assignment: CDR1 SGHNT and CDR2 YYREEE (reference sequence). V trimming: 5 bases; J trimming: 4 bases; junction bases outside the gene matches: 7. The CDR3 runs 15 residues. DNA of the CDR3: TGTGCCAGCAGTTGGACTAGCGGGACGGTTTACGAGCAGTACTTC. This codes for CASSWTSGTVYEQYF.

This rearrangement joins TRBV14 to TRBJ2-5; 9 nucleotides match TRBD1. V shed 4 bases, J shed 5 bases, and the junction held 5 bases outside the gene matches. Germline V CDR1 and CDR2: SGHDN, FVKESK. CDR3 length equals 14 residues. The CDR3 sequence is CASSRGTGRETQYF. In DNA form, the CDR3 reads TGTGCCAGCAGCCGTGGGACAGGGCGCGAGACCCAGTACTTC.

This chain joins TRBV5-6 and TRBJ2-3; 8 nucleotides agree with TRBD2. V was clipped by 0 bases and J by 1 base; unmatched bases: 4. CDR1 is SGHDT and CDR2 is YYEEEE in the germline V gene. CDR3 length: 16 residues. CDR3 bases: TGTGCCAGCAGCTTGGCTGTGACTAGCGGCACAGATACGCAGTATTTT. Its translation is CASSLAVTSGTDTQYF.

The CDR3 is CASSVGTTGGETQYF. For the CDR3, the DNA is TGTGCCAGCAGCGTCGGGACAACAGGGGGGGAGACCCAGTACTTC. V is TRBV9 and J is TRBJ2-5; 8 bases are a match to TRBD1. Germline CDR1 reads SGDLS; CDR2 reads YYNGEE. The ends lost 2 bases at V and 5 bases at J; junction bases unmatched: 8. CDR3 length: 15 residues.

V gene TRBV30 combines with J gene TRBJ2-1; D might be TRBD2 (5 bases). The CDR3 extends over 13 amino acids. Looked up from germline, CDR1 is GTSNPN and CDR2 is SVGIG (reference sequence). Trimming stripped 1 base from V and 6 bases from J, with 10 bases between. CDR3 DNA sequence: TGTGCCTGGAGTGCCGGTAGCGTCAATGAGCAGTTCTTC. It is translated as CAWSAGSVNEQFF.

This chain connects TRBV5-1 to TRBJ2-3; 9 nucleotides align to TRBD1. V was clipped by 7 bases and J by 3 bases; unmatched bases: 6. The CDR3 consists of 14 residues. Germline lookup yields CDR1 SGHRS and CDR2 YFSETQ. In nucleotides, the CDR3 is TGCGCCAGCCACTTACAGGGGGCAACAGATACGCAGTATTTT. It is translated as CASHLQGATDTQYF.

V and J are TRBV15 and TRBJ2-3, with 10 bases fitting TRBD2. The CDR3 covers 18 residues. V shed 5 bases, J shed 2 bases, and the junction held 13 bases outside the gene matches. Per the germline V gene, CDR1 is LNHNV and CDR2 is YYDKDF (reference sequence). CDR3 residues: CATSEPDLLAGVTDTQYF. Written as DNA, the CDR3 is TGTGCCACCAGCGAGCCCGATCTTCTAGCGGGAGTCACAGATACGCAGTATTTT.

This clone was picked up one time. The CDR3 reads CATQGQGGGNTEAFF. CDR3 DNA: TGTGCCACCCAGGGACAGGGCGGTGGTAACACTGAAGCTTTCTTT. V is TRBV28 and J is TRBJ1-1, with TRBD1 matching 9 bases. J was trimmed by 2 bases and V by 10 bases; bases with no gene match: 11. The CDR3 runs 15 residues. Germline assignment: CDR1 MDHEN and CDR2 SYDVKM. The full variable domain, completed using reference TRBV28 and TRBJ1-1, is DVKVTQSSRYLVKRTGEKVFLECVQDMDHENMFWYRQDPGLGLRLIYFSYDVKMKEKGDIPEGYSVSREKKERFSLILESASTNQTSMYLCATQGQGGGNTEAFFGQGTRLTVV.

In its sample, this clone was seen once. In nucleotides, the CDR3 is TGCGCCAGCAGTAGGACGGAGGGGTTGAGGACTGAAGCTTTCTTT. This encodes CASSRTEGLRTEAFF. The chain employs TRBV5-1 and TRBJ1-1; tentatively, D is TRBD1 (5 bases). CDR3 length: 15 residues. Germline V gene sequence: CDR1 SGHRS, CDR2 YFSETQ. With 5 bases removed from V and 5 bases from J, the gap between germline ends came to 19 bases. Combining the CDR3 with reference TRBV5-1 and TRBJ1-1 gives the whole variable domain KAGVTQTPRYLIKTRGQQVTLSCSPISGHRSVSWYQQTPGQGLQFLFEYFSETQRNKGNFPGRFSGRQFSNSRSEMNVSTLELGDSALYLCASSRTEGLRTEAFFGQGTRLTVV.

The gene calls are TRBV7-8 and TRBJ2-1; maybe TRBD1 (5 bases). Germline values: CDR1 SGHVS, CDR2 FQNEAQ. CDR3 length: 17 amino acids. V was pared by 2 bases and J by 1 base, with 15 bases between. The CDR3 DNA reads TGTGCCAGCAGCTTAAGTGGGGCGGCGGAGTCCTACAATGAGCAGTTCTTC. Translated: CASSLSGAAESYNEQFF. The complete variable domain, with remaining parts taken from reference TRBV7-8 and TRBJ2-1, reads GAGVSQSPRYKVAKRGQDVALRCDPISGHVSLFWYQQALGQGPEFLTYFQNEAQLDKSGLPSDRFFAERPEGSVSTLKIQRTQQEDSAVYLCASSLSGAAESYNEQFFGPGTRLTVL.

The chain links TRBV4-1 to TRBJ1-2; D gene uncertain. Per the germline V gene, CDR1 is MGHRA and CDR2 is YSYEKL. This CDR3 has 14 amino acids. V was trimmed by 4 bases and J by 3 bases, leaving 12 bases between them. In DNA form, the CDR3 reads TGCGCCAGCAGCCTCAGTGAGGGAGACTATGGCTACACCTTC. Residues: CASSLSEGDYGYTF.

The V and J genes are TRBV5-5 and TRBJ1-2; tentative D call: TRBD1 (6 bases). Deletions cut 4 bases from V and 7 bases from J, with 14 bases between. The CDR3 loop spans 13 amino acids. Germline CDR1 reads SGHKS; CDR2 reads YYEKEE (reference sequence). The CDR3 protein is CASSRHRVAGYTF. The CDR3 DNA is TGTGCCAGCAGCCGTCACAGGGTTGCTGGCTACACCTTC.

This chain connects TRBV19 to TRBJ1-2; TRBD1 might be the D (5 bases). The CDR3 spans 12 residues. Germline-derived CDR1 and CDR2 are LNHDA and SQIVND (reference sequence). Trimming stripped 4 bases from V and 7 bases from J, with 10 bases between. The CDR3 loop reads CASSTGLGGYTF. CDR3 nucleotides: TGTGCCAGTAGTACAGGGTTAGGTGGCTACACCTTC. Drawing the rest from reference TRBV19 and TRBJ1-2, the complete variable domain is DGGITQSPKYLFRKEGQNVTLSCEQNLNHDAMYWYRQDPGQGLRLIYYSQIVNDFQKGDIAEGYSVSREKKESFPLTVTSAQKNPTAFYLCASSTGLGGYTFGSGTRLTVV.

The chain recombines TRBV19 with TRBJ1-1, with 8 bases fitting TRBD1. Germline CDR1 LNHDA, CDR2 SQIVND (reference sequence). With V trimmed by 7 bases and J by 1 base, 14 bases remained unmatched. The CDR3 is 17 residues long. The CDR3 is CASMPRVVRGQNTEAFF. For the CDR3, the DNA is TGTGCCAGTATGCCTCGAGTTGTCAGGGGGCAGAACACTGAAGCTTTCTTT.

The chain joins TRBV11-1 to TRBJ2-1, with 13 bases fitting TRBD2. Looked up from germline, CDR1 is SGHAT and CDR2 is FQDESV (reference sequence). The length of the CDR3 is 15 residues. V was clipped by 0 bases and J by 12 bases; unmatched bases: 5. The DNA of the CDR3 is TGTGCCAGCAGCTTAGCCTGGACTAGCGGGAGCGGGCAGTTCTTC. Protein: CASSLAWTSGSGQFF.

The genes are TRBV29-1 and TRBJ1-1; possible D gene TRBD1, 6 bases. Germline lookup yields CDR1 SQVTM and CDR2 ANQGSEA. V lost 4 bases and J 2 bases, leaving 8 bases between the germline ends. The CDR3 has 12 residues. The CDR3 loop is CSVAGVNTEAFF. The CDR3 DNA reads TGCAGCGTTGCAGGGGTCAACACTGAAGCTTTCTTT.

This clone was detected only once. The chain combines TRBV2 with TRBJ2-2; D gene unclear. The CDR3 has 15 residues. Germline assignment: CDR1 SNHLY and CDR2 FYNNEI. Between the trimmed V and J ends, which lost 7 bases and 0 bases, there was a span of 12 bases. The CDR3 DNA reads TGTGCCAGCAAAGATTCCAGGTCGAACACCGGGGAGCTGTTTTTT. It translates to CASKDSRSNTGELFF.